This T cell receptor beta chain was sequenced for a study of blood T cell repertoires in COVID-19. On the study more broadly: Specimens from acute and convalescent COVID-19 originated in the United States, Italy and Spain.

CDR3 length equals 17 residues. V gave up 2 bases and J gave up 6 bases, with 21 bases separating them. Germline values: CDR1 SNHLY, CDR2 FYNNEI. All enrollees were about 18 to 95 years old and from about 24 US areas. For recovered donors of Cohort 3, there were two negative PCRs, clearance, or symptom resolution. This table comes from immunoSEQ multiplex PCR, and its TCRdb copy is limited to in-frame clones, with some not included. Of under 300,000 clones listed, just under 85% are singletons. The receptor's source is a man aged 35 to 55 who had recovered from COVID-19. V is TRBV2 and J is TRBJ2-3; weak D call: TRBD2 (6 bases). Sequenced: PBMCs or T cells enriched from blood (not recorded which). CDR3 in amino acids: CASSESAGTHRGDTQYF. In DNA, the CDR3 is TGTGCCAGCAGTGAATCTGCAGGGACCCACCGGGGGGATACGCAGTATTTT.